What follows are 24 T cell receptor beta chains derived from one specimen sequenced in a study of T cells in Graves' hyperthyroidism and ophthalmopathy. TCR beta CDR3 sequences were amplified from RNA transcripts. The HTBI set primed first-round TCR CDR3 RT-PCR. Using its own MiXCR run on the multiplex PCR reads, TCRdb lists one record per CDR3 protein. The sample records about 480,000 distinct CDR3 sequences, roughly an eighth being singletons. Material for sequencing was blood. All receptors derive from a woman aged 18-29 years with Graves' hyperthyroidism.

This clonotype has ten or more counts. This CDR3 reads CASSLQGRWMNTEAFF. The CDR3 DNA sequence: TGTGCCAGCAGTTTACAGGGGCGGTGGATGAACACTGAAGCTTTCTTT. V gene TRBV12-3 or TRBV12-4 combines with J gene TRBJ1-1; D is possibly TRBD1 (6 bases). The length of the CDR3 is 16 residues. V shed 2 bases and J shed 0 bases, with 13 bases lying between them.

Many counts were recorded for this clonotype. The V call is TRBV7-3, the J call TRBJ2-1; D tentatively fits TRBD1 or TRBD2 (6 bases each). Germline values: CDR1 SGHTA, CDR2 FQGTGA. The CDR3 covers 16 residues. V dropped 5 bases and J dropped 3 bases, with 17 bases sitting between them. The CDR3: CASSLSAGHNYNEQFF. The CDR3 nucleotides are TGTGCCAGCAGCCTATCGGCGGGACATAACTACAATGAGCAGTTCTTC.

This clonotype was recorded at least ten times. This chain links TRBV29-1 with TRBJ1-2; TRBD1 agrees at 7 bases. The trim removed 6 bases at V and 8 bases at J, leaving 9 bases unmatched. The germline gives CDR1 SQVTM, CDR2 ANQGSEA. The CDR3 is 12 amino acids. CDR3 region: CSVRTGTSGYTF. The DNA for the CDR3 is TGCAGCGTACGGACAGGAACCTCCGGCTACACCTTC.

The chain recombines TRBV4-1 with TRBJ1-5; tentative D call: TRBD1 (5 bases). Per the germline V gene, CDR1 is MGHRA and CDR2 is YSYEKL. V lost 0 bases and J 3 bases, leaving 12 bases between the germline ends. The CDR3 runs 16 residues. Written as DNA, the CDR3 is TGCGCCAGCAGCCAAGAGGGCAGGGCTGCCAATCAGCCCCAGCATTTT. Protein product: CASSQEGRAANQPQHF.

This clonotype has ten or more counts. The chain carries TRBV12-3 or TRBV12-4 and TRBJ1-5; D may be TRBD1 (6 bases). V was clipped by 5 bases and J by 0 bases, with 11 bases between them. This CDR3 has 15 amino acids. The CDR3 sequence: CASSLRGNSNQPQHF. The CDR3 DNA sequence: TGTGCCAGCAGTCTCAGGGGAAATAGCAATCAGCCCCAGCATTTT.

This clonotype was observed a few times. The V gene is TRBV24-1, the J gene TRBJ1-5; no clear D gene. Germline V gene lookup returns CDR1 KGHDR and CDR2 SFDVKD. This CDR3 is 14 amino acids long. Trimming took off 7 bases at V and 5 bases at J, with 14 bases between the two ends. Here the CDR3 DNA reads TGTGCCACCAGCCCCGATGGTCGGGATCAGCCCCAGCATTTT. Amino acids: CATSPDGRDQPQHF.

This clonotype was recorded at least ten times. V and J are TRBV5-1 and TRBJ2-1; no clear D. The V end lost 0 bases, the J end lost 1 base, and 11 bases lay between the germline ends. The CDR3 has 16 amino acids. Germline CDR1 SGHRS, CDR2 YFSETQ. CDR3 amino acids: CASSLVVGRSYNEQFF. The CDR3, as DNA: TGCGCCAGCAGCTTGGTAGTGGGTAGGTCCTACAATGAGCAGTTCTTC. Using reference TRBV5-1 and TRBJ2-1 for the parts outside the CDR3, the full variable domain is KAGVTQTPRYLIKTRGQQVTLSCSPISGHRSVSWYQQTPGQGLQFLFEYFSETQRNKGNFPGRFSGRQFSNSRSEMNVSTLELGDSALYLCASSLVVGRSYNEQFFGPGTRLTVL.

In this sample, this clonotype turned up a few times. The chain uses TRBV7-2 and TRBJ2-1, with 9 nucleotides matching TRBD2. Trimming took 4 bases from V and 0 from J; bases not matched to a gene: 4. Germline V gene lookup returns CDR1 SGHTA and CDR2 FQGNSA. The CDR3 runs to 16 residues. This CDR3 reads CASSSLSGSSYNEQFF. In DNA form, the CDR3 reads TGTGCCAGCAGCTCCCTTAGCGGGAGCTCCTACAATGAGCAGTTCTTC.

This chain joins TRBV5-8 and TRBJ2-1; TRBD1 is a possible D gene (6 bases). The CDR3 runs to 17 residues. Looked up from germline, CDR1 is SGHTS and CDR2 is YDEGEE. V lost 4 bases and J lost 1, with 18 bases in between. The CDR3 DNA follows: TGTGCCAGCAGCCTAGGACGGGTCCAGGGGTCCTACAATGAGCAGTTCTTC. Its translation is CASSLGRVQGSYNEQFF.

This clonotype was recorded at least ten times. V usage is TRBV19 and J usage is TRBJ2-1; D remains ambiguous. V was cut by 1 base and J by 5 bases, with 15 bases left in between. The CDR3 runs to 16 residues. Germline V gene sequence: CDR1 LNHDA, CDR2 SQIVND (reference sequence). CDR3: CASSIGGNNINNEQFF. The CDR3 nucleotides are TGTGCCAGTAGTATAGGGGGTAATAATATCAACAATGAGCAGTTCTTC.

At least ten counts were recorded for this clonotype. The chain recombines TRBV29-1 with TRBJ2-3; weak D call: TRBD1 (5 bases). The CDR3 runs to 15 residues. V gave up 5 bases and J gave up 2 bases, with 17 bases separating them. Germline V gene lookup returns CDR1 SQVTM and CDR2 ANQGSEA. The CDR3 DNA follows: TGCAGCGTTCACACCTCTCCAGGGAACACAGATACGCAGTATTTT. This gives the protein CSVHTSPGNTDTQYF.

This clonotype appeared a few times. The genes are TRBV20-1 and TRBJ1-1; D unresolved. V lost 6 bases, J lost 6 bases, and 17 bases lay in between. Germline CDR1 DFQATT, CDR2 SNEGSKA (reference sequence). The CDR3 extends over 13 amino acids. The CDR3 protein is CSAATRPVAEAFF. DNA for the CDR3: TGCAGTGCAGCAACTCGACCGGTCGCTGAAGCTTTCTTT.

This clonotype was recorded many times. This chain uses TRBV2 with TRBJ1-2; no clear D gene. Trimming pared 6 bases from V and 8 bases from J, leaving 13 bases between. Germline V gene sequence: CDR1 SNHLY, CDR2 FYNNEI. This CDR3 has 12 amino acids. The CDR3 nucleotides are TGTGCCAGCAGCGAAATGAACTGGGGCTACACCTTC. Amino acids: CASSEMNWGYTF.

This clonotype was detected only a few times. The V gene is TRBV7-8, the J gene TRBJ2-7; TRBD2 matches 7 bases. Germline values: CDR1 SGHVS, CDR2 FQNEAQ. V lost 0 bases to trimming and J lost 3 bases; unmatched junction nucleotides: 2. This CDR3 spans 14 amino acids. The chain's CDR3 is CASSLASGYYEQYF. CDR3 nucleotide sequence: TGTGCCAGCAGCTTAGCTAGCGGGTACTACGAGCAGTACTTC.

On this clonotype itself: Being one base from a much bigger clone, this may be a read error. The chain carries TRBV12-3 or TRBV12-4 and TRBJ1-5, with D hard to call. Trimming pared 6 bases from V and 1 base from J, leaving 16 bases between. The CDR3 covers 16 residues. This chain's CDR3 is CASSIVLMISNQPQHF. CDR3 nucleotide sequence: TGTGCCAGCAGCATTGTGCTAATGATAAGCAATCAGCCCCAGCATTTT.

This clonotype came up many times. The V and J genes are TRBV27 and TRBJ1-1, with a possible D match to TRBD1 (6 bases). V was cut by 6 bases and J by 1 base, with 15 bases left in between. The CDR3 contains 15 residues. Germline assignment: CDR1 MNHEY and CDR2 SMNVEV (reference sequence). The CDR3 region is CASSIKGGRNTEAFF. The CDR3 nucleotides are TGTGCCAGCAGCATTAAGGGGGGGAGGAACACTGAAGCTTTCTTT.

This chain joins TRBV24-1 and TRBJ2-1, with 8 bases that match TRBD2. V gave up 1 base and J gave up 6 bases; unmatched junction bases: 4. Germline assignment: CDR1 KGHDR and CDR2 SFDVKD. The CDR3 is 15 residues long. The CDR3 DNA follows: TGTGCCACCAGTGATTTTTCGGGACTAGTCAATGAGCAGTTCTTC. Protein: CATSDFSGLVNEQFF.

The chain couples TRBV20-1 to TRBJ1-5, with D uncertain. The CDR3 runs to 12 residues. V shed 3 bases and J shed 1 base, with 4 bases lying between them. Germline assignment: CDR1 DFQATT and CDR2 SNEGSKA (reference sequence). Here the CDR3 reads CSASLSNQPQHF. CDR3 DNA sequence: TGCAGTGCTAGCTTGAGCAATCAGCCCCAGCATTTT.

At least ten counts were recorded for this clonotype. The rearrangement uses TRBV2 and TRBJ2-7, with no clear D. The germline V gene encodes CDR1 SNHLY and CDR2 FYNNEI. CDR3 length: 12 residues. Trimming pared 6 bases from V and 3 bases from J, leaving 9 bases between. CDR3 coding DNA: TGTGCCAGCAGGACTGATGACTACGAGCAGTACTTC. Its protein is CASRTDDYEQYF.

The chain links TRBV6-7 to TRBJ1-1, with D uncertain. TRBV6-7 is an ORF for which the function is uncertain. The V end was cut by 6 bases, the J end by 6 bases, with 20 bases between. CDR3 length equals 15 residues. In nucleotides, the CDR3 is TGTGCCAGCAGCCGTCTCTTGGACCGCCGTGCTGAAGCTTTCTTT. Its protein product is CASSRLLDRRAEAFF.

Worth noting for this clonotype: Likely a read error: the CDR3 ends without its conserved phenylalanine or tryptophan. The chain recombines TRBV4-1 with TRBJ1-2; 7 positions match TRBD1. CDR1 and CDR2 (germline): MGHRA, YSYEKL. J gave up 0 bases and V 4 bases, and 5 bases lay outside the gene matches. The CDR3 extends over 15 amino acids. CDR3 amino acids: CASSPGQNSNYGYTL. The CDR3 DNA sequence: TGCGCCAGCAGCCCGGGACAGAACTCTAACTATGGCTACACCCTC.

This clonotype appeared many times. This chain uses TRBV30 with TRBJ2-5; D not resolved. CDR3 size: 11 residues. CDR1 is GTSNPN, CDR2 SVGIG, per germline (reference sequence). Trimming removed 4 bases at V and 4 bases at J, with 7 bases between. The CDR3 coding sequence is TGTGCCTGGACCCTAAGAGAGACCCAGTACTTC. Residues: CAWTLRETQYF.

This clonotype turned up a few times. The V call is TRBV19, the J call TRBJ2-1; D is undetermined. CDR1 and CDR2 from the germline V gene are LNHDA and SQIVND (reference sequence). This CDR3 is 15 amino acids long. Trimming stripped 3 bases from V and 0 bases from J, with 9 bases between. CDR3 coding DNA: TGTGCCAGTAGTATTTGGGGTAGCTCCTACAATGAGCAGTTCTTC. Its translation is CASSIWGSSYNEQFF.

This clonotype was counted many times. The chain combines TRBV18 with TRBJ2-7; no firm D call. The germline CDR1 and CDR2 sequences are KGHSH and LQKENI. V was clipped by 3 bases and J by 0 bases, with 9 bases between them. The length of the CDR3 is 14 residues. This CDR3 is CASSPVGSSYEQYV. Here the CDR3 DNA reads TGTGCCAGCTCACCGGTCGGTTCCTCCTACGAGCAGTACGTC.